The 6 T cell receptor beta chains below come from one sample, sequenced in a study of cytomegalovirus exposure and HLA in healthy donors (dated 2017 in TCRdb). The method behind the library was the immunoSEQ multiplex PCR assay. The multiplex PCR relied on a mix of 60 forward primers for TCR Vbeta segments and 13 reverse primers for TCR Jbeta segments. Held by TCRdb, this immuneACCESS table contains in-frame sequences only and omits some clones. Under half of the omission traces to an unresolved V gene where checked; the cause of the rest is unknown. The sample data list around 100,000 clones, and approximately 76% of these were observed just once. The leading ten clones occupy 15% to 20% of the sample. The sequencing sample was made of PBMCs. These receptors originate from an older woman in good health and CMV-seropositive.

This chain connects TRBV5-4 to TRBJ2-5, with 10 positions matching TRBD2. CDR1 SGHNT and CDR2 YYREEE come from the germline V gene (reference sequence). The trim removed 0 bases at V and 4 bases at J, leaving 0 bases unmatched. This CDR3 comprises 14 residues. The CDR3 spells CASSLGLAGETQYF. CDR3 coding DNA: TGTGCCAGCAGCTTGGGACTAGCGGGAGAGACCCAGTACTTC.

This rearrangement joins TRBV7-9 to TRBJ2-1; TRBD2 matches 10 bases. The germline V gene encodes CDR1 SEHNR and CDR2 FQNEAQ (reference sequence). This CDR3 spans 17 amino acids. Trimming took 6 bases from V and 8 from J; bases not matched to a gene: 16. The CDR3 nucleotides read TGTGCCAGCAGGGCTAATGAGGCGTCTAGCGGGAGTTATGAGCAGTTCTTC. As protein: CASRANEASSGSYEQFF. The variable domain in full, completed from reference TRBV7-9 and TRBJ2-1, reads DTGVSQNPRHKITKRGQNVTFRCDPISEHNRLYWYRQTLGQGPEFLTYFQNEAQLEKSRLLSDRFSAERPKGSFSTLEIQRTEQGDSAMYLCASRANEASSGSYEQFFGPGTRLTVL.

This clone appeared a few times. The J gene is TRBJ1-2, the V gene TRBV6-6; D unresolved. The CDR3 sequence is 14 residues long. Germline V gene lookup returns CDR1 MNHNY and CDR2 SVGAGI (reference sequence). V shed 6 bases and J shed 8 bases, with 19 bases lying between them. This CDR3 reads CASRNTGRFEGYTF. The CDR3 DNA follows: TGTGCCAGCAGAAACACCGGGAGATTCGAGGGCTACACCTTC.

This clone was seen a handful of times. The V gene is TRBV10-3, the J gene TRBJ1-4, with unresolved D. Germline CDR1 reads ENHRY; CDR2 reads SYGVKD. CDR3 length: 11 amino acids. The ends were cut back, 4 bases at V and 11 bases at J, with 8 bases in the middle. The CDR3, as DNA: TGTGCCATCAGTGGCGGGTCGAAACTGTTTTTT. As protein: CAISGGSKLFF.

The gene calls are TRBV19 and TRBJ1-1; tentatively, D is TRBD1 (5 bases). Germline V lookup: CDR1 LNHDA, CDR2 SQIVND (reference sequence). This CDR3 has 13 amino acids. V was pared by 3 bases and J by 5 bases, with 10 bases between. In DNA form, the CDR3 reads TGTGCCAGTAGTATTCAGGGAGGTACTGAAGCTTTCTTT. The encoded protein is CASSIQGGTEAFF.

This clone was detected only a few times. The CDR3 nucleotides are TGCGCCAGCGGAAGGGACTATCCCGGGGAGCTGTTTTTT. Translation: CASGRDYPGELFF. This sequence joins TRBV5-1 and TRBJ2-2, with 7 bases aligning to TRBD2. V lost 7 bases, J lost 6 bases, and 6 bases stayed unmatched. From germline, CDR1 is SGHRS and CDR2 YFSETQ. The CDR3 covers 13 residues.